The 20 T cell receptor beta chains below all came from one sample that was sequenced in a study of T cells in Graves' hyperthyroidism and ophthalmopathy. What was amplified from RNA transcripts were TCR beta CDR3 regions. Using the HTBI primer set, a first-round RT-PCR was run on the TCR CDR3. TCRdb reprocessed the multiplex PCR reads with MiXCR, giving one entry per CDR3 protein. Of approximately 400,000 distinct CDR3 sequences in the sample, 15% to 18% were seen once. Sequenced material: blood. The receptors shown here come from a woman aged 18-29 years with Graves' hyperthyroidism.

There are many counts of this clonotype. This chain uses TRBV29-1 with TRBJ2-5; 9 bases match TRBD1. The CDR3 loop spans 12 amino acids. Germline V gene lookup returns CDR1 SQVTM and CDR2 ANQGSEA. Losses at the gene ends were 5 bases for V and 5 bases for J; bases not matched to a gene: 3. This CDR3 reads CSVTGQGETQYF. The CDR3 DNA reads TGCAGCGTTACTGGACAGGGGGAGACCCAGTACTTC.

A few counts support this clonotype. The CDR3, as DNA: TGTGCCAGCAGAGCCTCCGGACAGGGGGCCGCCTATGGCTACACCTTC. Translation: CASRASGQGAAYGYTF. The chain employs TRBV6-1 and TRBJ1-2; 11 nucleotides agree with TRBD1. With 6 bases clipped from V and 4 bases from J, the junction kept 10 bases outside the gene matches. This CDR3 has 16 amino acids. Germline loops: CDR1 MNHNS, CDR2 SASEGT.

In its sample, this clonotype was seen once. The chain links TRBV20-1 to TRBJ2-1; 11 bases line up with TRBD2. Germline-derived CDR1 and CDR2 are DFQATT and SNEGSKA (reference sequence). The length of the CDR3 is 18 residues. Germline trimming cut 0 bases from V and 6 bases from J; bases unmatched to any gene: 13. This chain's CDR3 is CSARDHGLSGRASNEQFF. CDR3 bases: TGCAGTGCTAGAGACCACGGGCTTAGCGGGAGGGCCTCCAATGAGCAGTTCTTC.

The rearrangement links TRBV4-1 to TRBJ1-4; D is uncertain. This CDR3 is 15 amino acids long. Germline CDR1 and CDR2: MGHRA and YSYEKL. Trimming took 1 base from V and 1 from J, leaving 7 bases between them. In DNA, the CDR3 is TGCGCCAGCAGCCAAGGGGGTTTAACTAATGAAAAACTGTTTTTT. Its protein is CASSQGGLTNEKLFF.

This clonotype has ten or more counts. V usage is TRBV3-1 and J usage is TRBJ2-5; TRBD2 aligns across 7 bases. With V trimmed by 3 bases and J by 5 bases, 3 bases remained unmatched. The germline CDR1 and CDR2 sequences are LGHDT and YNNKEL (reference sequence). The CDR3 is made up of 13 amino acids. CDR3 nucleotide sequence: TGTGCCAGCAGCCATCCCGGGGGGGAGACCCAGTACTTC. Amino acid sequence: CASSHPGGETQYF.

This clonotype was observed many times. This chain links TRBV12-3 or TRBV12-4 with TRBJ2-5, with 10 bases matching TRBD2. V lost 6 bases to trimming and J lost 5 bases; unmatched junction nucleotides: 6. The CDR3 is 14 amino acids. The CDR3 DNA sequence: TGTGCCAGCAGAAAGCGGGGGGGAAGGGAGACCCAGTACTTC. Translation: CASRKRGGRETQYF.

The table lists this clonotype with many counts. The chain couples TRBV2 to TRBJ1-2; 8 positions agree with TRBD1. CDR1 and CDR2 from the germline V gene are SNHLY and FYNNEI. V was clipped by 0 bases and J by 3 bases; unmatched bases: 6. CDR3 length: 16 amino acids. CDR3 region: CASSEARRGLDYGYTF. The DNA for the CDR3 is TGTGCCAGCAGTGAAGCGCGCAGGGGGCTCGACTATGGCTACACCTTC.

There are many counts of this clonotype. This sequence joins TRBV7-2 and TRBJ2-4, with a possible D match to TRBD2 (6 bases). The germline V and J ends were trimmed by 2 bases and 1 base, with 15 bases remaining between them. The CDR3 totals 17 residues. Per germline, CDR1 SGHTA and CDR2 FQGNSA. CDR3 in amino acids: CASSLPGTAKAKNIQYF. CDR3 sequence (DNA): TGTGCCAGCAGCTTACCCGGGACTGCTAAGGCCAAAAACATTCAGTACTTC.

Ten or more counts support this clonotype. The rearrangement links TRBV13 to TRBJ2-5, with D tentatively TRBD2 (6 bases). The germline V and J ends were trimmed by 4 bases and 5 bases, with 17 bases remaining between them. The CDR3 is 15 residues long. Germline CDR1 reads PRHDT; CDR2 reads FYEKMQ (reference sequence). The CDR3 is CASSSIAGTGETQYF. CDR3 DNA: TGTGCCAGCAGCTCAATCGCCGGGACTGGGGAGACCCAGTACTTC.

This clonotype showed up many times. The chain is built from TRBV2 and TRBJ2-2, with 9 bases matching TRBD1. The length of the CDR3 is 15 residues. The V gene's germline CDR1 is SNHLY and CDR2 FYNNEI. V dropped 10 bases and J dropped 1; count of bases not matched to a gene: 7. The CDR3 nucleotides are TGTGCCACCGAACAGGGGGCTAGGAACACCGGGGAGCTGTTTTTT. Protein: CATEQGARNTGELFF. The variable domain in full, completed from reference TRBV2 and TRBJ2-2, reads EPEVTQTPSHQVTQMGQEVILRCVPISNHLYFYWYRQILGQKVEFLVSFYNNEISEKSEIFDDQFSVERPDGSNFTLKIRSTKLEDSAMYFCATEQGARNTGELFFGEGSRLTVL.

In the case of this clonotype: With a much larger clone just one base away, this may be a read error. Written as DNA, the CDR3 is TGTGCCAGCAGCCTTGACTTGATTCAGGAGTTCTTC. Its protein is CASSLDLIQEFF. The gene calls are TRBV7-9 and TRBJ2-1; D is unresolved. This CDR3 has 12 residues. The germline V gene has CDR1 SEHNR and CDR2 FQNEAQ (reference sequence). V was cut by 5 bases and J by 14 bases, with 16 bases left in between.

The V call is TRBV4-2, the J call TRBJ1-3; no reliable D call. Germline-derived CDR1 and CDR2 are LGHNA and YNFKEQ. This CDR3 is built from 16 residues. The V and J ends lost 0 bases and 3 bases respectively, with 12 bases between them. DNA for the CDR3: TGTGCCAGCAGCCAAGAGAGCGACGGAGTTGGAAACACCATATATTTT. Translating it yields CASSQESDGVGNTIYF.

This clonotype has a count of ten or more. This sequence joins TRBV5-1 and TRBJ1-2; perhaps TRBD1 as D (5 bases). Germline CDR1 and CDR2: SGHRS and YFSETQ. V was trimmed by 4 bases and J by 4 bases, leaving 14 bases between them. This CDR3 has 14 amino acids. CDR3 nucleotides: TGCGCCAGCAGCCGCTCCGAGGGGATCTATGGCTACACCTTC. Translating it yields CASSRSEGIYGYTF. Combining the CDR3 with reference TRBV5-1 and TRBJ1-2 gives the whole variable domain KAGVTQTPRYLIKTRGQQVTLSCSPISGHRSVSWYQQTPGQGLQFLFEYFSETQRNKGNFPGRFSGRQFSNSRSEMNVSTLELGDSALYLCASSRSEGIYGYTFGSGTRLTVV.

This clonotype was observed at least ten times. The chain has TRBV2 and TRBJ2-7; TRBD2 matches 8 bases. The CDR3 runs 15 residues. Trimming cost V 8 bases and J 7 bases; bases outside gene matches: 16. CDR1 SNHLY and CDR2 FYNNEI come from the germline V gene. CDR3: CASLLSAGVLGEQYF. In DNA form, the CDR3 reads TGTGCCAGCTTATTGTCAGCGGGAGTTTTGGGGGAGCAGTACTTC.

This clonotype was picked up many times. The genes are TRBV20-1 and TRBJ2-1; 8 bases agree with TRBD2. Germline lookup yields CDR1 DFQATT and CDR2 SNEGSKA (reference sequence). The CDR3 runs to 14 residues. Trimming took 4 bases from V and 0 from J; bases not matched to a gene: 2. The CDR3 region is CSATGTSSYNEQFF. The CDR3 DNA is TGCAGTGCTACCGGGACTAGCTCCTACAATGAGCAGTTCTTC.

V gene TRBV10-3 combines with J gene TRBJ1-2; D is perhaps TRBD1 (6 bases). This CDR3 has 15 residues. V shed 4 bases and J shed 2 bases, with 14 bases lying between them. Germline CDR1 is ENHRY and CDR2 is SYGVKD. In nucleotides, the CDR3 is TGTGCCATCAGTGGATCAGGACAGAAGAACTATGGCTACACCTTC. Its protein is CAISGSGQKNYGYTF.

This clonotype was recorded many times. The rearrangement uses TRBV5-1 and TRBJ2-1, with D perhaps TRBD1 or TRBD2 (5 bases each). Between the trimmed V and J ends, which lost 6 bases and 0 bases, there was a span of 13 bases. The CDR3 totals 15 residues. Germline V gene lookup returns CDR1 SGHRS and CDR2 YFSETQ. The CDR3 protein is CASNRDPGSYNEQFF. The CDR3 DNA reads TGCGCCAGCAATAGGGACCCGGGCTCCTACAATGAGCAGTTCTTC.

This clonotype was counted at least ten times. The rearrangement joins TRBV6-1 to TRBJ1-2; TRBD1 might be the D (5 bases). The CDR3 contains 15 residues. The germline CDR1 and CDR2 sequences are MNHNS and SASEGT. Trimming removed 5 bases at V and 7 bases at J, with 20 bases between. Here the CDR3 reads CASSYSLMGVGGYTF. For the CDR3, the DNA is TGTGCCAGCAGTTATTCCTTGATGGGGGTTGGTGGCTACACCTTC.

This clonotype occurred many times. V and J are TRBV2 and TRBJ1-1, with no clear D. CDR3 length equals 12 residues. V gave up 6 bases and J gave up 2 bases, with 7 bases separating them. Germline V lookup: CDR1 SNHLY, CDR2 FYNNEI. The CDR3 spells CASSRENTEAFF. The CDR3 nucleotides read TGTGCCAGCAGCAGAGAAAACACTGAAGCTTTCTTT.

This clonotype was detected ten times or more. The rearrangement uses TRBV6-1 and TRBJ1-1, with a tentative D call TRBD1 (6 bases). This CDR3 region has 11 residues. The ends were cut back, 7 bases at V and 4 bases at J, with 7 bases in the middle. CDR1 and CDR2 from the germline V gene are MNHNS and SASEGT. The CDR3: CASKGGTEAFF. The DNA of the CDR3 is TGTGCCAGCAAGGGGGGCACTGAAGCTTTCTTT.